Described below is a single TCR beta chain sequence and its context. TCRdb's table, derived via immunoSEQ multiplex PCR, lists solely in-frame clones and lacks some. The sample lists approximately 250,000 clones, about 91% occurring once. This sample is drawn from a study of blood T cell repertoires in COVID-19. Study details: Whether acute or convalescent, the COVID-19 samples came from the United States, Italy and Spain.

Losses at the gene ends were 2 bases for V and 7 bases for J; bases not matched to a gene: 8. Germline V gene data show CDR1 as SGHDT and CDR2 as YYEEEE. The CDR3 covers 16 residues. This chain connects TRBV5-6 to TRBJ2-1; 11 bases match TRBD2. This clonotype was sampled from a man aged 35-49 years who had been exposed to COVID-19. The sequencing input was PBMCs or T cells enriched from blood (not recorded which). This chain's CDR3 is CASSFGTSGFKNEQFF. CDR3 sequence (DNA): TGTGCCAGCAGCTTCGGGACTAGCGGTTTTAAAAATGAGCAGTTCTTC.